This T cell receptor beta chain originates from a study of blood T cell repertoires in COVID-19. The overall study: Collection of acute and convalescent COVID-19 samples took place in the United States, Italy and Spain. In each case, the material was cDNA or gDNA derived from T cells, B-cell-depleted T cells, or PBMCs.

In germline, CDR1 is SGHTA, CDR2 FQGNSA. The CDR3 has 15 amino acids. Trimming cost V 1 base and J 6 bases; bases outside gene matches: 2. Assignments of participants to cohorts depended upon their own reported clinical history. This clone was found once. Authors' methods: For nucleated cells, counts were estimated from reference gene primer amplification. The table came from immunoSEQ multiplex PCR; TCRdb's copy has only in-frame clones and leaves some out. V, J and clone size are those of that table, while D and trimming were read from the DNA. This table holds 360,000 or so clones, under 85% found once.

The rearrangement joins TRBV7-2 to TRBJ2-1; TRBD2 agrees at 11 bases. The clonotype comes from a woman aged 45-60 years who had recovered from COVID-19. The sample was PBMCs or T cells enriched from blood (not recorded which). CDR3 protein: CASSLETSGTNEQFF. Here the CDR3 DNA reads TGTGCCAGCAGCTTAGAGACTAGCGGGACCAATGAGCAGTTCTTC.